A single sample gave rise to the 9 T cell receptor beta chains below, sequenced in a study of blood T cell repertoires in COVID-19. Produced via immunoSEQ multiplex PCR; TCRdb's table is partial and in-frame only. The sample contains about 220,000 clones, 85% of which appear only once. The specimen was peripheral blood. Receptors originate from a woman between 65 and 79 years old with COVID-19, enrolled during active disease.

The chain recombines TRBV6-2 or TRBV6-3 with TRBJ2-7; 7 bases align to TRBD1. J lost 3 bases, V lost 6 bases, and 8 bases had no gene match. There are 14 residues in the CDR3. CDR1 and CDR2 (germline): MNHEY, SVGEGT. CDR3 nucleotide sequence: TGTGCCAGCAGCAACCGACAGGGAGTCTACGAGCAGTACTTC. It codes for CASSNRQGVYEQYF.

The chain uses TRBV14 and TRBJ2-1; D gene ambiguous. The V gene lost 2 bases and the J gene lost 7 bases, with 6 bases spanning the gap. Germline CDR1 SGHDN, CDR2 FVKESK. This CDR3 is built from 12 residues. CDR3 bases: TGTGCCAGCAGCCAAAATCTGAATGAGCAGTTCTTC. It is translated as CASSQNLNEQFF.

The chain combines TRBV19 with TRBJ1-5, with D possibly TRBD1 on 6 matching bases. This CDR3 is 15 amino acids long. The V gene lost 7 bases and the J gene lost 0 bases, with 13 bases spanning the gap. Germline V gene sequence: CDR1 LNHDA, CDR2 SQIVND (reference sequence). CDR3 sequence (DNA): TGTGCCAGTACCCCGGACAGTGATAGCAATCAGCCCCAGCATTTT. As protein: CASTPDSDSNQPQHF. The complete variable domain, with remaining parts taken from reference TRBV19 and TRBJ1-5, reads DGGITQSPKYLFRKEGQNVTLSCEQNLNHDAMYWYRQDPGQGLRLIYYSQIVNDFQKGDIAEGYSVSREKKESFPLTVTSAQKNPTAFYLCASTPDSDSNQPQHFGDGTRLSIL.

This chain links TRBV7-2 with TRBJ2-1; D is perhaps TRBD2 (6 bases). Germline CDR1 SGHTA, CDR2 FQGNSA. The CDR3 has 16 residues. Trimming cost V 3 bases and J 1 base, with 13 bases left between them. CDR3 amino acids: CASSFLPGSSYNEQFF. The DNA of the CDR3 is TGTGCCAGCAGCTTTCTTCCCGGGAGTTCCTACAATGAGCAGTTCTTC.

The CDR3 loop reads CASSRRDSEAFF. As DNA, the CDR3 is TGTGCCAGCAGCAGACGGGACAGTGAAGCTTTCTTT. The chain couples TRBV5-6 to TRBJ1-1; 7 nucleotides match TRBD1. The CDR3 sequence is 12 residues long. Germline V gene sequence: CDR1 SGHDT, CDR2 YYEEEE. V trimming: 4 bases; J trimming: 7 bases; junction bases outside the gene matches: 4.

The chain combines TRBV5-1 with TRBJ1-2, with 8 bases fitting TRBD1. The junction had 6 bases not matched to a gene; V was cut back by 4 bases and J by 4 bases. This CDR3 is 14 amino acids long. Germline CDR1 is SGHRS and CDR2 is YFSETQ. The CDR3 DNA sequence: TGCGCCAGCAGCACCCTGGACAGGGCCTATGGCTACACCTTC. This encodes CASSTLDRAYGYTF.

CDR3 loop: CASSKPDRARGAPYGYTF. The CDR3 DNA reads as TGTGCCAGCAGCAAACCCGACAGGGCCAGAGGGGCCCCCTATGGCTACACCTTC. The rearrangement joins TRBV11-2 to TRBJ1-2, with TRBD1 matching over 7 bases. Looked up from germline, CDR1 is SGHAT and CDR2 is FQNNGV. The CDR3 spans 18 residues. The trim removed 5 bases at V and 4 bases at J, leaving 19 bases unmatched. Full variable domain (rest looked up from reference TRBV11-2 and TRBJ1-2): EAGVAQSPRYKIIEKRQSVAFWCNPISGHATLYWYQQILGQGPKLLIQFQNNGVVDDSQLPKDRFSAERLKGVDSTLKIQPAKLEDSAVYLCASSKPDRARGAPYGYTFGSGTRLTVV.

V gene TRBV3-1 (or the pseudogene TRBV3-2) combines with J gene TRBJ2-5, with unresolved D. V was shortened by 0 bases and J by 7 bases, with 9 bases between the two germline ends. Germline V lookup: CDR1 LGHDT, CDR2 YNNKEL (reference sequence). CDR3 length: 13 residues. The CDR3 reads CASSQEIQWTQYF. The CDR3, as DNA: TGTGCCAGCAGCCAAGAAATTCAGTGGACCCAGTACTTC.

The rearrangement joins TRBV7-3 to TRBJ2-6; a weak D match, TRBD1 (5 bases). In germline, CDR1 is SGHTA, CDR2 FQGTGA. The CDR3 contains 16 residues. V was clipped by 1 base and J by 2 bases, with 9 bases between them. The CDR3 sequence: CASSLIGDPGANVLTF. The CDR3 DNA reads TGTGCCAGCAGCTTAATAGGGGATCCTGGGGCCAACGTCCTGACTTTC.